The TCR beta chain under discussion was sequenced for a study of T cell responses to AZD1222 COVID-19 vaccine. General observations from the study: The number of AZD1222 recipients seropositive at baseline was only 5 to 7. Donor demographics were predominantly white British with a female majority; clonal diversity may be underestimated.

On this clone itself: Its antigen is currently unknown.

Repertoires were generated with immunoSEQ multiplex PCR, while TCRdb's copy carries only in-frame clones and drops some. The sample has tens of thousands of clones, 80% to 90% seen once. V lost 3 bases and J lost 8, with 14 bases in between. The CDR3 runs 14 residues. Germline CDR1 is MNHEY and CDR2 is SMNVEV (reference sequence). The chain combines TRBV27 with TRBJ2-1; D ambiguous. The TCR originated in an adult in good health. The material sequenced was peripheral blood, taken on day 0 of AZD1222 vaccination. The CDR3 region has the DNA TGTGCCAGCAGTTTTCGCGTTTTTAAGGATGAGCAGTTCTTC. Amino acids: CASSFRVFKDEQFF.